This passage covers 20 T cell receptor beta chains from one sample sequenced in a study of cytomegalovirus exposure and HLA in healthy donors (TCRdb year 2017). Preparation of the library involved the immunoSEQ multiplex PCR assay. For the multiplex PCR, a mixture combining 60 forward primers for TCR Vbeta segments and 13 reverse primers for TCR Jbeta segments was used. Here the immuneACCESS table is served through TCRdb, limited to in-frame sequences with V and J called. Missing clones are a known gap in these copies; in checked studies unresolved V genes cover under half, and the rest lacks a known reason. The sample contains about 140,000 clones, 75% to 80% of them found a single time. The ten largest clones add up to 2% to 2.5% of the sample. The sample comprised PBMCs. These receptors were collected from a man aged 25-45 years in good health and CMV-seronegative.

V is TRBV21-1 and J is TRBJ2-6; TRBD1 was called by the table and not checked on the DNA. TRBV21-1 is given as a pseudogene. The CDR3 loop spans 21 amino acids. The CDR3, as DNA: TGTGCCAGCAGCAATAAATGGTGGAGACAGGGTAAGACTCCTGGGGCCAACGTCCTGACTTTC. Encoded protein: CASSNKWWRQGKTPGANVLTF.

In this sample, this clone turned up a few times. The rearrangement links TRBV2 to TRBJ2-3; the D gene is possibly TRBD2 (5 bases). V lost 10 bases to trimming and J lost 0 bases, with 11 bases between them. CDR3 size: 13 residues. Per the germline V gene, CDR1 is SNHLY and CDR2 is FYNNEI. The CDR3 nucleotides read TGTGCCATCCAAGCGGTTAGCACAGATACGCAGTATTTT. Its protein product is CAIQAVSTDTQYF.

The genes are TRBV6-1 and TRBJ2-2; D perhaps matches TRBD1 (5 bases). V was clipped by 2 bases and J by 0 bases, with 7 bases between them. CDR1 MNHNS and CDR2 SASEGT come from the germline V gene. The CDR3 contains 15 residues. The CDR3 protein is CASSEQDTNTGELFF. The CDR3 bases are TGTGCCAGCAGTGAACAGGACACGAACACCGGGGAGCTGTTTTTT.

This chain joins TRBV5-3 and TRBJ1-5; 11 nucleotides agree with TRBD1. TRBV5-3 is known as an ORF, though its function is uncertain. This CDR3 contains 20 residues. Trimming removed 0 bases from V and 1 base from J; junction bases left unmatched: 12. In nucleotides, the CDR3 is TGTGCCAGAAGCTTGGTTCGGGACAGGGGGGATCGAAGGAGCAATCAGCCCCAGCATTTT. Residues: CARSLVRDRGDRRSNQPQHF.

The CDR3 DNA is TGTGCCAGCAGTGAAGCGGCTAGCGGGTTAAACTCCTACGAGCAGTACTTC. Amino acids: CASSEAASGLNSYEQYF. The rearrangement joins TRBV6-1 to TRBJ2-7; the match to TRBD2 covers 8 bases. V was pared by 0 bases and J by 0 bases, with 7 bases of the junction left unmatched. CDR1 is MNHNS, CDR2 SASEGT, per germline. CDR3 size: 17 residues.

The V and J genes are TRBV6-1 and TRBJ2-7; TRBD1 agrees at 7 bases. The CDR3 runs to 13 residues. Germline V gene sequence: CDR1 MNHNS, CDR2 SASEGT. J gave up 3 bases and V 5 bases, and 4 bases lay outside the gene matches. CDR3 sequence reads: CASSRDSYYEQYF. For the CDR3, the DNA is TGTGCCAGCAGTCGGGACAGCTACTACGAGCAGTACTTC.

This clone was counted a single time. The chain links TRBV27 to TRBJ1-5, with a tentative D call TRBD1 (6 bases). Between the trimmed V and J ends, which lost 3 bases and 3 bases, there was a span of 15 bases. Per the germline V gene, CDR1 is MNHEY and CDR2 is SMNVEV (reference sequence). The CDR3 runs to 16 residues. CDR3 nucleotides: TGTGCCAGCAGTTTCTTCGCAGGGGTCCCCAATCAGCCCCAGCATTTT. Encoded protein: CASSFFAGVPNQPQHF.

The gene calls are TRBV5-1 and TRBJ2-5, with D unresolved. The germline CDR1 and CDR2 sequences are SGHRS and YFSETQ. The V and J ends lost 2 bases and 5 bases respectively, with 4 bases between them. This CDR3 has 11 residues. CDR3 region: CASSFEETQYF. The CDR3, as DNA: TGCGCCAGCAGCTTTGAGGAGACCCAGTACTTC.

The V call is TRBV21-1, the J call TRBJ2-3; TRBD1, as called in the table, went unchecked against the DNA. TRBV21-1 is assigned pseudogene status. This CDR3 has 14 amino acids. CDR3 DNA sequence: TGTGCCAGCAGCAAAGGAACAGGAACAGATACGCAGTATTTT. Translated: CASSKGTGTDTQYF.

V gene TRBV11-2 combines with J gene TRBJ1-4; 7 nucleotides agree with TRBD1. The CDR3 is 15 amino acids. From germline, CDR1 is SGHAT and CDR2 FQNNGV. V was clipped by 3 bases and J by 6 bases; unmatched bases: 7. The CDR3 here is CASSFRPGTDEKLFF. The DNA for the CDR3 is TGTGCCAGCAGCTTCAGACCCGGGACAGATGAAAAACTGTTTTTT.

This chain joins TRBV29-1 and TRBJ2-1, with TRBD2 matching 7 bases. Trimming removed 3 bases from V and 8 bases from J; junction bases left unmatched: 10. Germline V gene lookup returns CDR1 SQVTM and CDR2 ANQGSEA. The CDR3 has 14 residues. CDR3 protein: CSVDSGDYPDEQFF. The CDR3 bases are TGCAGCGTTGACTCCGGGGACTACCCCGATGAGCAGTTCTTC.

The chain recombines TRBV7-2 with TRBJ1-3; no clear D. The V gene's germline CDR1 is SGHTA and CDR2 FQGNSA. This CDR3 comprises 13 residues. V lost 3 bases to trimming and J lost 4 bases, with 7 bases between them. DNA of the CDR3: TGTGCCAGCAGCTTTTGGCAGGGAAACACCATATATTTT. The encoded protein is CASSFWQGNTIYF.

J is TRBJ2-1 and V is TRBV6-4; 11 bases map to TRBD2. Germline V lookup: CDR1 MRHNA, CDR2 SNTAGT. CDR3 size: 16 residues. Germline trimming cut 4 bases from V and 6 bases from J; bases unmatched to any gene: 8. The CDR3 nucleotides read TGTGCCAGCAGTGTACTAGCGGGAGCCGGTGGCAATGAGCAGTTCTTC. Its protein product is CASSVLAGAGGNEQFF.

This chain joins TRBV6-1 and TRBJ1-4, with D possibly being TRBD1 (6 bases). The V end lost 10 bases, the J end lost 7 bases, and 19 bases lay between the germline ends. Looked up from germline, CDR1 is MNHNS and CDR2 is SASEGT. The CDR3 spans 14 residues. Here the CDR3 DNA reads TGTGCCATAGGGAACAGGGTCGACATTGAAAAACTGTTTTTT. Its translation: CAIGNRVDIEKLFF.

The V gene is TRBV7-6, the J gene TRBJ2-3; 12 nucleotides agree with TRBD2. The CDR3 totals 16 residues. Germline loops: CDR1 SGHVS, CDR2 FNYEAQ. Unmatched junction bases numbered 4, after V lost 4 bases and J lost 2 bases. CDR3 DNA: TGTGCCAGCAGCTCCCTAGCGGGAGGGTTCACAGATACGCAGTATTTT. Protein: CASSSLAGGFTDTQYF.

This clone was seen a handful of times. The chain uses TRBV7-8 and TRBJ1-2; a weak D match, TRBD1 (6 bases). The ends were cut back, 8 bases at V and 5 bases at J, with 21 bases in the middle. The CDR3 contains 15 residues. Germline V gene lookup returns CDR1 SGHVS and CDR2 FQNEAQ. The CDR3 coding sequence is TGTGCCAGCGGAGGTTCAGGGGCACCTTTATATGGCTACACCTTC. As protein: CASGGSGAPLYGYTF.

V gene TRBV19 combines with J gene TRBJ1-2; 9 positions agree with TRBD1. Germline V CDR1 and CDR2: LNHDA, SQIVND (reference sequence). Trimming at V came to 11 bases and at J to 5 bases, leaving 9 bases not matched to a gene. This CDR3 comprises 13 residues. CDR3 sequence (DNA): TGTGCCTGCAGAGGGGACAGGGATTATGGCTACACCTTC. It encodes CACRGDRDYGYTF.

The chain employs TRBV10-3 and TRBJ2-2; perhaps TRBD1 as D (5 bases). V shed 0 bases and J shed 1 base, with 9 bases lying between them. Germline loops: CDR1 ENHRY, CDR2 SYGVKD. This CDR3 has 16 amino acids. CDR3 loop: CAISESGGQNTGELFF. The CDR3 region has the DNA TGTGCCATCAGTGAGTCGGGCGGACAGAACACCGGGGAGCTGTTTTTT.

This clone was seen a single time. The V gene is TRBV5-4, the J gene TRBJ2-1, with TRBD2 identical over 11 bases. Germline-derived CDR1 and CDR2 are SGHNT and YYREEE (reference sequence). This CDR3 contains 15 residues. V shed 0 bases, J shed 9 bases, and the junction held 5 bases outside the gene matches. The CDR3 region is CASSLGGLAAGEQFF. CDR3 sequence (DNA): TGTGCCAGCAGCTTGGGGGGACTAGCGGCCGGTGAGCAGTTCTTC.

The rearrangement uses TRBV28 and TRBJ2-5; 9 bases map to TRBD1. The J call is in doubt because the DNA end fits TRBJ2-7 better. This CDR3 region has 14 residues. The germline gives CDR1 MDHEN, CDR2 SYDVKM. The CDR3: CASSFGDRAYEQYF. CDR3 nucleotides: TGTGCCAGCAGTTTTGGGGACAGGGCCTACGAGCAGTACTTC.